The 17 T cell receptor beta chains given below trace back to one sample, sequenced in a study of blood T cell repertoires in COVID-19. The protocol was immunoSEQ multiplex PCR, while the TCRdb copy is restricted to in-frame clones and leaves out a portion. The table lists about 500,000 clones, 85% to 90% of them singletons, with less than 9.5% in the top ten. Sample: peripheral blood. The source of these receptors is a woman aged 45-65 years with COVID-19, enrolled during active disease.

V gene TRBV30 combines with J gene TRBJ2-5; no definite D call. CDR3 length equals 11 residues. Germline values: CDR1 GTSNPN, CDR2 SVGIG (reference sequence). V was trimmed by 2 bases and J by 7 bases, leaving 8 bases between them. DNA for the CDR3: TGTGCCTGGAGTCCCCCCGGGACCCAGTACTTC. Translating gives CAWSPPGTQYF. The complete variable domain, with remaining parts taken from reference TRBV30 and TRBJ2-5, reads SQTIHQWPATLVQPVGSPLSLECTVEGTSNPNLYWYRQAAGRGLQLLFYSVGIGQISSEVPQNLSASRPQDRQFILSSKKLLLSDSGFYLCAWSPPGTQYFGPGTRLLVL.

The chain recombines TRBV19 with TRBJ2-7; 8 bases line up with TRBD1. This CDR3 comprises 14 residues. V lost 5 bases, J lost 3 bases, and 6 bases stayed unmatched. The germline V gene encodes CDR1 LNHDA and CDR2 SQIVND (reference sequence). CDR3 residues: CASSFADRGYEQYF. In DNA form, the CDR3 reads TGTGCCAGTAGTTTCGCCGACAGGGGCTACGAGCAGTACTTC.

In this sample, this clone turned up once. The chain combines TRBV5-1 with TRBJ2-5; 14 nucleotides line up with TRBD2. Unmatched junction bases numbered 9, after V lost 0 bases and J lost 5 bases. The CDR3 covers 18 residues. Per the germline V gene, CDR1 is SGHRS and CDR2 is YFSETQ. The CDR3 here is CASSLGLAGGPSLETQYF. CDR3 nucleotide sequence: TGCGCCAGCAGCTTGGGACTAGCGGGGGGGCCTTCGCTCGAGACCCAGTACTTC.

This chain connects TRBV4-1 to TRBJ2-7; perhaps TRBD1 as D (5 bases). Per the germline V gene, CDR1 is MGHRA and CDR2 is YSYEKL. The CDR3 spans 16 residues. Trimming removed 0 bases from V and 1 base from J, with 13 bases in between. CDR3 in amino acids: CASSQDAGPLSYEQYF. The DNA of the CDR3 is TGCGCCAGCAGCCAAGATGCAGGGCCCCTTTCCTACGAGCAGTACTTC.

The chain employs TRBV12-3 or TRBV12-4 and TRBJ2-3; the match to TRBD1 covers 9 bases. This CDR3 is 13 amino acids long. V lost 3 bases to trimming and J lost 5 bases; unmatched junction nucleotides: 0. CDR3 in DNA: TGTGCCAGCAGTTTGACAGGGGGAGATACGCAGTATTTT. It specifies CASSLTGGDTQYF.

The chain combines TRBV10-3 with TRBJ2-7, with TRBD1 identical over 9 bases. Germline values: CDR1 ENHRY, CDR2 SYGVKD. V shed 11 bases, J shed 6 bases, and the junction held 14 bases outside the gene matches. This CDR3 comprises 14 residues. CDR3 in amino acids: CASQGGTGSGEQYF. CDR3 bases: TGTGCCTCCCAAGGCGGGACAGGGTCGGGCGAGCAGTACTTC.

This chain links TRBV7-2 with TRBJ2-2; D ambiguous. CDR1 is SGHTA and CDR2 is FQGNSA in the germline V gene. This CDR3 region has 16 residues. V lost 4 bases and J lost 4, with 16 bases in between. The CDR3 sequence: CASSSTWALLTGELFF. CDR3 DNA: TGTGCCAGCAGCTCAACGTGGGCCCTTCTCACCGGGGAGCTGTTTTTT. The variable domain in full, with the rest retrieved from reference TRBV7-2 and TRBJ2-2, is GAGVSQSPSNKVTEKGKDVELRCDPISGHTALYWYRQSLGQGLEFLIYFQGNSAPDKSGLPSDRFSAERTGGSVSTLTIQRTQQEDSAVYLCASSSTWALLTGELFFGEGSRLTVL.

The chain recombines TRBV21-1 with TRBJ1-2; the table's D call, TRBD1, was not checked against the DNA. TRBV21-1 is given as a pseudogene. This CDR3 comprises 19 residues. The CDR3 reads CASSKTGHFRGPTNYGYTF. In nucleotides, the CDR3 is TGTGCCAGCAGCAAAACGGGCCATTTTAGGGGGCCAACTAACTATGGCTACACCTTC.

The J gene is TRBJ1-1, the V gene TRBV29-1; TRBD1 is a possible D gene (5 bases). The CDR3 is 13 amino acids. CDR1 is SQVTM and CDR2 is ANQGSEA in the germline V gene. Trimming shortened V by 3 bases and J by 1 base, and 9 bases separated the two germline ends. Here the CDR3 reads CSVDRDWNTEAFF. The CDR3 DNA is TGCAGCGTTGACAGGGATTGGAACACTGAAGCTTTCTTT.

The V and J genes are TRBV11-2 and TRBJ1-4, with 10 nucleotides matching TRBD1. V lost 10 bases, J lost 0 bases, and 5 bases stayed unmatched. The CDR3 is made up of 15 amino acids. From germline, CDR1 is SGHAT and CDR2 FQNNGV. The CDR3 loop is CATGQGLATNEKLFF. CDR3 sequence (DNA): TGTGCCACGGGACAGGGGCTTGCAACTAATGAAAAACTGTTTTTT.

This clone has a single count. The genes are TRBV11-2 and TRBJ1-1; tentatively, D is TRBD1 (5 bases). V lost 7 bases, J lost 6 bases, and 21 bases lay in between. Germline V lookup: CDR1 SGHAT, CDR2 FQNNGV. The CDR3 has 15 amino acids. The CDR3 loop is CASILKTGGRSEAFF. The CDR3 DNA reads TGTGCCAGCATCCTAAAAACGGGGGGAAGGTCTGAAGCTTTCTTT. The full variable domain, in which reference TRBV11-2 and TRBJ1-1 provide the parts outside the CDR3, is EAGVAQSPRYKIIEKRQSVAFWCNPISGHATLYWYQQILGQGPKLLIQFQNNGVVDDSQLPKDRFSAERLKGVDSTLKIQPAKLEDSAVYLCASILKTGGRSEAFFGQGTRLTVV.

DNA of the CDR3: TGTGCCAGCAGCGCTCTGATAGGGGGTGGCTACACCTTC. Translated, it gives CASSALIGGGYTF. This chain joins TRBV9 and TRBJ1-2, with D possibly matching TRBD1 (6 bases). Trimming shortened V by 3 bases and J by 7 bases, and 13 bases separated the two germline ends. CDR1 is SGDLS, CDR2 YYNGEE, per germline. This CDR3 region has 13 residues.

The chain recombines TRBV7-9 with TRBJ1-2; 8 bases line up with TRBD1. Trimming cost V 3 bases and J 8 bases; bases outside gene matches: 5. The CDR3 totals 13 residues. Germline V CDR1 and CDR2: SEHNR, FQNEAQ (reference sequence). CDR3 sequence (DNA): TGTGCCAGCAGCTTCTCAGGGGGCTCCGGCTACACCTTC. This codes for CASSFSGGSGYTF.

Notes on this clone: One end of the junction fails to match germline, which may point to a read error. The V gene is TRBV3-1 (or the pseudogene TRBV3-2), the J gene TRBJ2-1; D uncertain. The CDR3 covers 13 residues. Germline CDR1 reads LGHDT; CDR2 reads YNNKEL (reference sequence). CDR3 nucleotides: TGTGCCAGCAGCCAAGGGGCGAACAATCAGCAGTTCTTC. As protein: CASSQGANNQQFF.

The chain carries TRBV2 and TRBJ2-1; 9 bases are shared with TRBD2. Germline loops: CDR1 SNHLY, CDR2 FYNNEI. This CDR3 is 16 amino acids long. The J segment lost 6 bases and the V segment lost 8 bases, leaving 14 bases of the junction unmatched. This CDR3 is CASDWREGGGANEQFF. In DNA form, the CDR3 reads TGTGCCAGCGATTGGCGGGAAGGCGGGGGGGCCAATGAGCAGTTCTTC.

The table lists this clone with a count of one. The J gene is TRBJ1-2, the V gene TRBV19; TRBD1 matches at 7 bases. Looked up from germline, CDR1 is LNHDA and CDR2 is SQIVND (reference sequence). V dropped 3 bases and J dropped 4; count of bases not matched to a gene: 2. The CDR3 spans 13 residues. The DNA of the CDR3 is TGTGCCAGTAGTATCCGGGACAGCTATGGCTACACCTTC. Its protein is CASSIRDSYGYTF.

The rearrangement links TRBV5-1 to TRBJ2-1, with TRBD2 matching over 9 bases. Germline trimming cut 2 bases from V and 8 bases from J; bases unmatched to any gene: 5. CDR3 length: 14 residues. Per the germline V gene, CDR1 is SGHRS and CDR2 is YFSETQ. CDR3 region: CASSFWTSEDEQFF. The CDR3 bases are TGCGCCAGCAGCTTCTGGACTAGCGAGGATGAGCAGTTCTTC.